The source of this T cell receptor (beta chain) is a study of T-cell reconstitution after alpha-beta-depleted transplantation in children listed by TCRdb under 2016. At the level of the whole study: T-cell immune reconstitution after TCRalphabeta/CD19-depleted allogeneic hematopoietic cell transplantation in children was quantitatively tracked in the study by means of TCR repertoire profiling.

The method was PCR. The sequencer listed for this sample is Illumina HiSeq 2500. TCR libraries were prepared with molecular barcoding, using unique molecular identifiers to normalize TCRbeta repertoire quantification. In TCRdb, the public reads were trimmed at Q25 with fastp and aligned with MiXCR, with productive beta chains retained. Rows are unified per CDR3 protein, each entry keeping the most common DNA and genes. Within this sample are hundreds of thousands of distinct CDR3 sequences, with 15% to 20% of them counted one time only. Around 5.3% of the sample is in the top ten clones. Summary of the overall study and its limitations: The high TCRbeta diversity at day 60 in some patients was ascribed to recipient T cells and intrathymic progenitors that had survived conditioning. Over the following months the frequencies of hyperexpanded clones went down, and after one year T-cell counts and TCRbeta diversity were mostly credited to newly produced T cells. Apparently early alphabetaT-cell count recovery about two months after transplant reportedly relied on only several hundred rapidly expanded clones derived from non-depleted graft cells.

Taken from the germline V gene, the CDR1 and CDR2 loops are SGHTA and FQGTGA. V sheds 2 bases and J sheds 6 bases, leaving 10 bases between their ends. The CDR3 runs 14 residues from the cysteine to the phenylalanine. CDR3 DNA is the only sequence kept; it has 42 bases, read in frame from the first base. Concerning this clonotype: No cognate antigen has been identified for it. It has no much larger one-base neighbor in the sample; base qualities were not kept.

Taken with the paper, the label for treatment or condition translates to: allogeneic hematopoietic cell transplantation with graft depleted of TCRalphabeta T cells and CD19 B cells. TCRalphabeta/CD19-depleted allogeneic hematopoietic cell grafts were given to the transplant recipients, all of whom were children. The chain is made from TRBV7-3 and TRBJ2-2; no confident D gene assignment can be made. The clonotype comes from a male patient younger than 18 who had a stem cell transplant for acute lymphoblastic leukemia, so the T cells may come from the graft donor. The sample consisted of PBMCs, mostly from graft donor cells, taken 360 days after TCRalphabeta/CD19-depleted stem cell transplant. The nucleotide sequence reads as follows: TGTGCCAGCAGCTTATACCGGGCCGCCGGGGAGCTGTTTTTT. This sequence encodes CASSLYRAAGELFF.